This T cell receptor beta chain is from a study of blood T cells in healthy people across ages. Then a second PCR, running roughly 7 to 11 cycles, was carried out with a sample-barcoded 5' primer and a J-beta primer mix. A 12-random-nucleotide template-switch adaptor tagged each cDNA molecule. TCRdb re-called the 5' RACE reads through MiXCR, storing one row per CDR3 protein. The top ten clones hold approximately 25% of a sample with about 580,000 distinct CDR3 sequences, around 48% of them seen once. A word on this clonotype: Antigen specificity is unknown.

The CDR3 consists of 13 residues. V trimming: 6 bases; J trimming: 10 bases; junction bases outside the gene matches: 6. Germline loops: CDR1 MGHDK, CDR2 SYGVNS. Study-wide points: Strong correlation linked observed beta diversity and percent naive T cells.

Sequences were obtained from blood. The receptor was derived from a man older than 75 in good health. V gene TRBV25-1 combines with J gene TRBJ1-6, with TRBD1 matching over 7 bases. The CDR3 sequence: CASSRDSRSPLHF. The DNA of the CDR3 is TGTGCCAGCAGCCGGGACAGCCGGTCACCCCTCCACTTT.